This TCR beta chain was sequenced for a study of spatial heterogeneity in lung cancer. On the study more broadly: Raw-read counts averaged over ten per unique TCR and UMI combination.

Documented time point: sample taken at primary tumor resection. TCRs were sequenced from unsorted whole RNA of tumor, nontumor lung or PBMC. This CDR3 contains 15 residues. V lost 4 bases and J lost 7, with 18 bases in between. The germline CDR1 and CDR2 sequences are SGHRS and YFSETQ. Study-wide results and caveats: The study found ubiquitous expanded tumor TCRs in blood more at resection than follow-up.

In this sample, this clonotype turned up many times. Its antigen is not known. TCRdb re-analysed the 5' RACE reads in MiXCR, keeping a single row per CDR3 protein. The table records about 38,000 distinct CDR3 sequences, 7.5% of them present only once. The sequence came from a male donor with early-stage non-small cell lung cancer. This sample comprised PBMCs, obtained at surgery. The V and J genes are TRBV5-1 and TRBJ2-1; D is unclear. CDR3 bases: TGCGCCAGCAGCACCCAATCCCCCGCTACAAATGAGCAGTTCTTC. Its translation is CASSTQSPATNEQFF.